These 3 T cell receptor beta chains were sequenced from one sample in a study of beta chain features in type 1 diabetes. Expressed TCRB transcripts got sequenced, as all isolated RNA was reverse transcribed. Sequenced by immunoSEQ multiplex PCR; TCRdb stores in-frame clones only, minus some. Seen here are 900,000 or so clones, roughly 16% observed once, and the top ten hold 0.023%. The source material was naive CD4+ T cells from blood. The receptors stem from a young woman in good health.

This clone was observed a few times. This chain joins TRBV7-2 and TRBJ2-1, with 7 nucleotides matching TRBD2. CDR3 length: 15 amino acids. Looked up from germline, CDR1 is SGHTA and CDR2 is FQGNSA. J was trimmed by 4 bases and V by 3 bases; bases with no gene match: 6. CDR3 sequence (DNA): TGTGCCAGCAGCTTCCTAGCGGAGGGGTACAATGAGCAGTTCTTC. Translated, it gives CASSFLAEGYNEQFF. Together with reference TRBV7-2 and TRBJ2-1, the CDR3 gives the full variable domain: GAGVSQSPSNKVTEKGKDVELRCDPISGHTALYWYRQSLGQGLEFLIYFQGNSAPDKSGLPSDRFSAERTGGSVSTLTIQRTQQEDSAVYLCASSFLAEGYNEQFFGPGTRLTVL.

J is TRBJ2-3 and V is TRBV5-6; 7 bases are shared with TRBD2. Unmatched junction bases numbered 4, after V lost 1 base and J lost 2 bases. Germline V CDR1 and CDR2: SGHDT, YYEEEE. There are 15 residues in the CDR3. CDR3 DNA: TGTGCCAGCAGCTTGTCGCTAGCGGACACAGATACGCAGTATTTT. Translated: CASSLSLADTDTQYF.

The rearrangement uses TRBV20-1 and TRBJ2-7; D possibly corresponds to TRBD2 (6 bases). From germline, CDR1 is DFQATT and CDR2 SNEGSKA (reference sequence). The CDR3 sequence is 11 residues long. Trimming took 1 base from V and 9 from J, leaving 10 bases between them. The CDR3 bases are TGCAGTGCTAGAGTTCGCGGGATGCAGTACTTC. Amino acid sequence: CSARVRGMQYF.